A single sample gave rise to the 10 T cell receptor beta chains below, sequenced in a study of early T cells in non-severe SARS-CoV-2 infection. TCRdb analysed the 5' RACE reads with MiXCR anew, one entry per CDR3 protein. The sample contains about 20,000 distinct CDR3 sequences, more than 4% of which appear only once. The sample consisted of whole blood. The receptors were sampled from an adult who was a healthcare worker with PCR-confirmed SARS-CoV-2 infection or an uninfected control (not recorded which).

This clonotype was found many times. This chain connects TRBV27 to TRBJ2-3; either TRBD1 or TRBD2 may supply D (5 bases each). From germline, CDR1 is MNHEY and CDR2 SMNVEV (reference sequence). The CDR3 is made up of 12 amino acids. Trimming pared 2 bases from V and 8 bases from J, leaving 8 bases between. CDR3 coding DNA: TGTGCCAGCAGTTTACGTGGGGGTACGCAGTATTTT. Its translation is CASSLRGGTQYF.

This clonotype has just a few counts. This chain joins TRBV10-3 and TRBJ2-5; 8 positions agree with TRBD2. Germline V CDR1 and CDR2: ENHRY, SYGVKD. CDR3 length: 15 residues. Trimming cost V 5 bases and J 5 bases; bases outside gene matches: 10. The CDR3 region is CAISPRGGPEETQYF. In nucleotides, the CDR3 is TGTGCCATCAGTCCACGCGGGGGGCCGGAGGAGACCCAGTACTTC.

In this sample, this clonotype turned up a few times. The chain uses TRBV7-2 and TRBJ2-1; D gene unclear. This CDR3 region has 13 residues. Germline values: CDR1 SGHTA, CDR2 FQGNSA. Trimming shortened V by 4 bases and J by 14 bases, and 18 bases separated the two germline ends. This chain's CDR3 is CASSSELIRRKFF. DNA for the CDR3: TGTGCCAGCAGCTCGGAGCTTATCCGTCGGAAGTTCTTC.

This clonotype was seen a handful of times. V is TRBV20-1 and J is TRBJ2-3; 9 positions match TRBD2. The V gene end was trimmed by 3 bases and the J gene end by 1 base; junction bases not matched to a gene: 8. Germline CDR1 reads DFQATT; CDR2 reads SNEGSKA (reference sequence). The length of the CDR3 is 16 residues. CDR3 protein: CSASGIAGAGTDTQYF. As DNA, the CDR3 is TGCAGTGCTAGCGGGATAGCGGGGGCTGGCACAGATACGCAGTATTTT.

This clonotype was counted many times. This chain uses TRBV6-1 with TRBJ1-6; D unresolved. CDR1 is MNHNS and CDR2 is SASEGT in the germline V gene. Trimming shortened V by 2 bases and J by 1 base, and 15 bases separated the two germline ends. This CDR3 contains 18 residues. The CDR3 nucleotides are TGTGCCAGCAGTGAAAGTCCGAAGTCTGCGTCCTATAATTCACCCCTCCACTTT. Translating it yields CASSESPKSASYNSPLHF.

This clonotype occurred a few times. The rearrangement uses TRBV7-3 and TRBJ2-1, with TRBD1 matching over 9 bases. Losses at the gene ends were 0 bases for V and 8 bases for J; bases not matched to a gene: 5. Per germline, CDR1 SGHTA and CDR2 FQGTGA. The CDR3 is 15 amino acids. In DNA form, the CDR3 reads TGTGCCAGCAGCTTAACGTCACAGGGGGCCCATGAGCAGTTCTTC. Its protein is CASSLTSQGAHEQFF.

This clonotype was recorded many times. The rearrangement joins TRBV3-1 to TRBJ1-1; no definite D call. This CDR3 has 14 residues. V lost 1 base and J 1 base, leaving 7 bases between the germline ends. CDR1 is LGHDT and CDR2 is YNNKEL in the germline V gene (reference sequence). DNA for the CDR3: TGTGCCAGCAGCCAAGCGCAGACGAACACTGAAGCTTTCTTT. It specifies CASSQAQTNTEAFF.

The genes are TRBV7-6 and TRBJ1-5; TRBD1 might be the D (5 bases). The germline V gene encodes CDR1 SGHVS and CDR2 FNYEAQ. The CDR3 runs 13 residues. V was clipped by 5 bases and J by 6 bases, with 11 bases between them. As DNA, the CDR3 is TGTGCCAGCAGCCTCAGGGAGGGTCAGCCCCAGCATTTT. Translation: CASSLREGQPQHF. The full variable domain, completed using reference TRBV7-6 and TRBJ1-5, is GAGVSQSPRYKVTKRGQDVALRCDPISGHVSLYWYRQALGQGPEFLTYFNYEAQQDKSGLPNDRFSAERPEGSISTLTIQRTEQRDSAMYRCASSLREGQPQHFGDGTRLSIL.

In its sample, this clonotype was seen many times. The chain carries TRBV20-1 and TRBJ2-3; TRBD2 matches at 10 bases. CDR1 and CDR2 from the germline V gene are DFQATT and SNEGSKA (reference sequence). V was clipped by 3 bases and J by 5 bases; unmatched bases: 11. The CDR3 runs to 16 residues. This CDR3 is CSARPGAGGQGDTQYF. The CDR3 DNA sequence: TGCAGTGCTAGGCCAGGAGCGGGGGGGCAGGGAGATACGCAGTATTTT.

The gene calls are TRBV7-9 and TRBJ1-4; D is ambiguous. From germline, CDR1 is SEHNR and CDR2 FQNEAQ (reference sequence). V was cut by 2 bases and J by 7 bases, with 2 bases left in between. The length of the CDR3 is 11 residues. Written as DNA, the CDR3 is TGTGCCAGCAGCTTAAGTGAAAAACTGTTTTTT. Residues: CASSLSEKLFF.